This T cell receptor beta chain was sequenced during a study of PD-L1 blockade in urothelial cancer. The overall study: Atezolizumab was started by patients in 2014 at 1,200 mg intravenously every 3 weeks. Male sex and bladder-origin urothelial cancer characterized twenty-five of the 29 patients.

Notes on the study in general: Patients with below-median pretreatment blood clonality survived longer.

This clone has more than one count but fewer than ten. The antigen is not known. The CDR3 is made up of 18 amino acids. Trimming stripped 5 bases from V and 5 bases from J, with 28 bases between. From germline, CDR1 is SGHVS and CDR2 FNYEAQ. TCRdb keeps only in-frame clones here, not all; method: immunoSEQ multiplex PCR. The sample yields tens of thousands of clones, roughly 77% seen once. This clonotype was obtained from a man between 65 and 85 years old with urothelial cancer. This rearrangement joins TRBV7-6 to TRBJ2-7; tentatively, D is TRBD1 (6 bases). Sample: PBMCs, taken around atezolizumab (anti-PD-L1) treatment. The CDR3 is CASSPTEQGIGSVDEQYF. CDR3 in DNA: TGTGCCAGCAGCCCAACCGAACAGGGAATTGGTTCGGTTGACGAGCAGTACTTC.